This is a list of T cell receptor beta chains from one sample in a study of regulatory T cells in long-lasting Graves disease. Each CDR3 protein is one row after TCRdb ran MiXCR on the multiplex PCR reads. Here the sample spans approximately 490,000 distinct CDR3 sequences, roughly 17% being singletons. The sample also formed part of further work on T cells in Graves' hyperthyroidism and ophthalmopathy.

The specimen comprised peripheral blood mononuclear cells (PBMCs), sampled at new diagnosis, from a patient treated with antithyroid drugs. The source is a middle-aged man with Graves disease. Each CDR3 is given with its conserved first and last residue. The D gene is left open where the match is weak. Where a row states a size, it is once, few, many or the class of an expanded clone; other rows omit it.

J gene: TRBJ2-1
V gene: TRBV7-9
D gene: TRBD1
clone size: -
CDR3 protein: CASSLGQAVNEQFF
CDR3 DNA: TGTGCCAGCAGCTTGGGACAGGCTGTAAATGAGCAGTTCTTC

J gene: TRBJ2-1
V gene: TRBV30
D gene: -
clone size: many
CDR3 protein: CAWKRGRAYNEQFF
CDR3 DNA: TGTGCCTGGAAGAGGGGTCGAGCCTACAATGAGCAGTTCTTC

J gene: TRBJ2-2
V gene: TRBV2
D gene: -
clone size: many
CDR3 protein: CASSGRGRLYTGELFF
CDR3 DNA: TGTGCCAGCAGTGGGCGGGGTAGGCTGTACACCGGGGAGCTGTTTTTT

J gene: TRBJ1-1
V gene: TRBV5-1
D gene: -
clone size: few
CDR3 protein: CASSPGTGLRFTEAFF
CDR3 DNA: TGCGCCAGCAGCCCCGGGACTGGGTTAAGGTTTACTGAAGCTTTCTTT

J gene: TRBJ2-7
V gene: TRBV10-3
D gene: -
clone size: many
CDR3 protein: CAISLGSNEQYF
CDR3 DNA: TGTGCCATCAGCCTAGGGTCCAACGAGCAGTACTTC

J gene: TRBJ2-3
V gene: TRBV4-1
D gene: -
clone size: many
CDR3 protein: CASSPGGVSTDTQYF
CDR3 DNA: TGCGCCAGCAGCCCCGGGGGAGTGAGCACAGATACGCAGTATTTT

J gene: TRBJ2-2
V gene: TRBV25-1
D gene: TRBD2
clone size: -
CDR3 protein: CASSEYDSGRNTGELFF
CDR3 DNA: TGTGCCAGCAGTGAATACGATAGCGGGAGGAACACCGGGGAGCTGTTTTTT

J gene: TRBJ2-1
V gene: TRBV3-1
D gene: -
clone size: -
CDR3 protein: CASSVAYREQFF
CDR3 DNA: TGTGCCAGCAGCGTCGCATATCGAGAGCAGTTCTTC

J gene: TRBJ1-2
V gene: TRBV30
D gene: TRBD1
clone size: -
CDR3 protein: CAWSLGTGYGYTF
CDR3 DNA: TGTGCCTGGAGTCTCGGGACAGGGTATGGCTACACCTTC

J gene: TRBJ2-1
V gene: TRBV7-9
D gene: -
clone size: -
CDR3 protein: CASSPGGGQAYNEQFF
CDR3 DNA: TGTGCCAGCAGCCCTGGGGGGGGACAGGCCTACAATGAGCAGTTCTTC

J gene: TRBJ1-5
V gene: TRBV19
D gene: -
clone size: few
CDR3 protein: CASSIEIQRYYSNQPQHF
CDR3 DNA: TGTGCCAGTAGTATAGAAATACAAAGGTACTATAGCAATCAGCCCCAGCATTTT

J gene: TRBJ1-1
V gene: TRBV7-2
D gene: -
clone size: few
CDR3 protein: CASSLTGAAVNTEAFF
CDR3 DNA: TGTGCCAGCAGCCTGACAGGCGCCGCCGTGAACACTGAAGCTTTCTTT

J gene: TRBJ2-7
V gene: TRBV5-1
D gene: -
clone size: many
CDR3 protein: CASSLSMSYEQYF
CDR3 DNA: TGCGCCAGCAGCTTGAGTATGTCCTACGAGCAGTACTTC